The subject of this entry is one T cell receptor beta chain. Its antigen is currently unknown. Some clones are missing from TCRdb's copy, which holds only in-frame ones; the method was immunoSEQ multiplex PCR. The profile shows roughly 29,000 clones, about 87% of them singletons. These data are taken from a study of lymphopenia after photon versus proton radiotherapy. Study-wide results and limits: Post-nadir diversity loss with photons came from oligoclonal expansion, particularly CD8+ Temra cells. Better survival with proton therapy was suggested as possible, not demonstrated.

The CDR3 is made up of 11 amino acids. Trimming took off 0 bases at V and 10 bases at J, with 5 bases between the two ends. Looked up from germline, CDR1 is SGHTS and CDR2 is YDEGEE. The source is a woman aged 60-70 years with cholangiocarcinoma. Some clones in this sample may be carry-over from other donors' samples. The source was peripheral blood, collected from a patient treated with proton-based radiotherapy. This rearrangement joins TRBV5-8 to TRBJ2-1, with D uncertain. In DNA form, the CDR3 reads TGTGCCAGCAGCTTGGTAATAGAGCAGTTCTTC. This sequence encodes CASSLVIEQFF.